The T cell receptor beta chain described here comes from a study of T cell responses to AZD1222 COVID-19 vaccine. Assay: immunoSEQ multiplex PCR; the TCRdb copy retains only in-frame clones and omits some. The table records more than 95,000 clones, 85% to 90% of them present only once. CDR3 length equals 14 residues. CDR1 is GTSNPN and CDR2 is SVGIG in the germline V gene (reference sequence). V shed 4 bases and J 5 bases; nucleotides not matched to a gene: 4. The chain employs TRBV30 and TRBJ2-1; 11 bases match TRBD2. Here the sequenced sample was peripheral blood, taken on day 0 of AZD1222 vaccination. This clonotype originated in an adult in good health. The DNA of the CDR3 is TGTGCCTGGATCCCGGGACTAGCGGACAATGAGCAGTTCTTC. Translating gives CAWIPGLADNEQFF.